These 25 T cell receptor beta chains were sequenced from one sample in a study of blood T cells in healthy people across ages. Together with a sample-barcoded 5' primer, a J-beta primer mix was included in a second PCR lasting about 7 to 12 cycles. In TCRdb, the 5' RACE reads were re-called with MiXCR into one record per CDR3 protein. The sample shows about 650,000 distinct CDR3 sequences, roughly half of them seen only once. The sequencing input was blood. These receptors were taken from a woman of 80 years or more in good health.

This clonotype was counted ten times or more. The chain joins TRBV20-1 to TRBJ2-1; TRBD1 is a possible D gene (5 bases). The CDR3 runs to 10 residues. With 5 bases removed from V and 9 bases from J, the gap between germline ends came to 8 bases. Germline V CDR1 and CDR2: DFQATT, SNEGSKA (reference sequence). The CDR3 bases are TGCAGTGCTGGAAGGGGTGAGCAGTTCTTC. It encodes CSAGRGEQFF.

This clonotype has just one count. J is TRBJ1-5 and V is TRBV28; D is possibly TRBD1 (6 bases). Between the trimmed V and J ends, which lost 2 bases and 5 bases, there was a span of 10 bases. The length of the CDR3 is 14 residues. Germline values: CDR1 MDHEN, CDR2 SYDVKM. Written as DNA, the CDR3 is TGTGCCAGCAGTTTAAGGACAGACGATCAGCCCCAGCATTTT. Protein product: CASSLRTDDQPQHF.

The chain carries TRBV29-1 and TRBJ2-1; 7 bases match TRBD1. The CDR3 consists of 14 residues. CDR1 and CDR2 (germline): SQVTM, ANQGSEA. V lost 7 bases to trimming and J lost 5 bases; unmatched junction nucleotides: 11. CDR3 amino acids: CSADRAMRNNEQFF. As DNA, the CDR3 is TGCAGCGCCGACAGGGCGATGAGGAACAATGAGCAGTTCTTC.

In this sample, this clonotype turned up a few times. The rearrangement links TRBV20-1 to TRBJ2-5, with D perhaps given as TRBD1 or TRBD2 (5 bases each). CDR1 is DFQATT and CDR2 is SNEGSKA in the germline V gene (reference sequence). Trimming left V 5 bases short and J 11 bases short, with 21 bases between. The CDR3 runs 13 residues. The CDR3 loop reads CSAGRDVYNEQYF. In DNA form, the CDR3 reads TGCAGTGCTGGTCGGGACGTCTACAATGAGCAGTACTTC.

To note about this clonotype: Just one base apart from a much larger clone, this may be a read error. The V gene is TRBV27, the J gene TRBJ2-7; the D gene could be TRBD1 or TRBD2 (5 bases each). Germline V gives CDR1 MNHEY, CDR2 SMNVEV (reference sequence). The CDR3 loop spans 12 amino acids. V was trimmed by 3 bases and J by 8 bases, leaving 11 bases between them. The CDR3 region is CASSFGDGKQYF. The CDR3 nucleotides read TGTGCCAGCAGTTTCGGGGACGGCAAGCAGTACTTC.

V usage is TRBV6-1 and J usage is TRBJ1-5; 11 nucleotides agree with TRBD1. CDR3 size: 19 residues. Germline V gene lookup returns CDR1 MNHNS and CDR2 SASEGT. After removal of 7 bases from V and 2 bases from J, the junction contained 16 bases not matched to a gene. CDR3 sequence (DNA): TGTGCCAGCAATGGGGAAACTTGGACAGGGGGCCGAGGCAATCAGCCCCAGCATTTT. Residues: CASNGETWTGGRGNQPQHF.

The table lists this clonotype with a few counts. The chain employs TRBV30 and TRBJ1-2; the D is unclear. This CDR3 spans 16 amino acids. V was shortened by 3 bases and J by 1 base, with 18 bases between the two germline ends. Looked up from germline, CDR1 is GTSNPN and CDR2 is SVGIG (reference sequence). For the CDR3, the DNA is TGTGCCTGGAGCGTGGGCCGGGCAGCGGTTAACTATGGCTACACCTTC. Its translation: CAWSVGRAAVNYGYTF. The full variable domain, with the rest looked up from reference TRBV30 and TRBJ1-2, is SQTIHQWPATLVQPVGSPLSLECTVEGTSNPNLYWYRQAAGRGLQLLFYSVGIGQISSEVPQNLSASRPQDRQFILSSKKLLLSDSGFYLCAWSVGRAAVNYGYTFGSGTRLTVV.

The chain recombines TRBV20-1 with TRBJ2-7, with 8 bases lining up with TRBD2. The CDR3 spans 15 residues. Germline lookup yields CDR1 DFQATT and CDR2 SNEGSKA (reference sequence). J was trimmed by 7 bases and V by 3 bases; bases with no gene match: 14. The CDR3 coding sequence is TGCAGTGCTAGTCGGCCGGGAGGGCCCTACAATGAGCAGTACTTC. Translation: CSASRPGGPYNEQYF.

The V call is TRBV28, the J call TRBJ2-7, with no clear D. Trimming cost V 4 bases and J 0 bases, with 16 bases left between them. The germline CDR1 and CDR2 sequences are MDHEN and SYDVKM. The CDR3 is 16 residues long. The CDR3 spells CASSYNRATLSYEQYF. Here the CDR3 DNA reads TGTGCCAGCAGTTACAACCGGGCCACCCTCTCCTACGAGCAGTACTTC. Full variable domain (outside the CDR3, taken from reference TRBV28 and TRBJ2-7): DVKVTQSSRYLVKRTGEKVFLECVQDMDHENMFWYRQDPGLGLRLIYFSYDVKMKEKGDIPEGYSVSREKKERFSLILESASTNQTSMYLCASSYNRATLSYEQYFGPGTRLTVT.

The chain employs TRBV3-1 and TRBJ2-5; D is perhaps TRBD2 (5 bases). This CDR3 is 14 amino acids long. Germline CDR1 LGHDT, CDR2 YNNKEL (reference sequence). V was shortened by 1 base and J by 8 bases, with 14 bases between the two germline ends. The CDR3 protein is CASSQGRSEATQYF. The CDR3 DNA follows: TGTGCCAGCAGCCAAGGAAGGTCGGAGGCCACCCAGTACTTC.

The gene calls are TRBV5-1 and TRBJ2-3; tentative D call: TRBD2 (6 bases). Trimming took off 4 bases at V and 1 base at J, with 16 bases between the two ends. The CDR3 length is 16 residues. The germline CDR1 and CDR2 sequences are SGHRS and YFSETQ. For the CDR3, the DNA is TGCGCCAGCAGCCCCCCCGAGGAGCGGGGCACAGATACGCAGTATTTT. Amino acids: CASSPPEERGTDTQYF.

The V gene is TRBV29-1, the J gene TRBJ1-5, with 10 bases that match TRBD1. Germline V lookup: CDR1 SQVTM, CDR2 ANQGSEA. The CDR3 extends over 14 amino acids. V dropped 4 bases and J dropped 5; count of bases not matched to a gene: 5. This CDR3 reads CSVAETGGDQPQHF. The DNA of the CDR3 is TGCAGCGTTGCCGAGACAGGGGGCGATCAGCCCCAGCATTTT.

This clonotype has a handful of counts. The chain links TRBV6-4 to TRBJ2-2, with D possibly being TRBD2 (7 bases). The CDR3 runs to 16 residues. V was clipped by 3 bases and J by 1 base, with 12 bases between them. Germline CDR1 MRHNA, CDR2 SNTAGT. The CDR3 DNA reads TGTGCCAGCAGTGAGGGGGGGGCGGAGAACACCGGGGAGCTGTTTTTT. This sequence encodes CASSEGGAENTGELFF.

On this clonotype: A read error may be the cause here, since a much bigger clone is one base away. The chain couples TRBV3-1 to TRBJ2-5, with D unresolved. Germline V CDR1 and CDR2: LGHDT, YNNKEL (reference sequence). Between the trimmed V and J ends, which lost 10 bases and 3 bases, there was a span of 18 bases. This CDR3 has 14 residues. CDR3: CANRHISLEETQYF. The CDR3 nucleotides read TGTGCCAACAGACATATCTCCTTGGAAGAGACCCAGTACTTC.

The CDR3 nucleotides read TGCAGTGCAAGGCAGGTAGAAGGCGAGCAGTACTTC. It specifies CSARQVEGEQYF. The chain recombines TRBV20-1 with TRBJ2-5, with D unresolved. The J call may be wrong; the DNA end is better matched by TRBJ2-7. From germline, CDR1 is DFQATT and CDR2 SNEGSKA (reference sequence). The CDR3 sequence is 12 residues long.

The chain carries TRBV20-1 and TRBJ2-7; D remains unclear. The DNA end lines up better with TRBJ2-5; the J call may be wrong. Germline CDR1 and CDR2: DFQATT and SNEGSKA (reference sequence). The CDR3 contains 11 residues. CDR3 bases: TGCAGTGCGGGGTCCCAAGAGACCCAGTACTTC. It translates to CSAGSQETQYF.

This chain's CDR3 is CASSQDSKGDYGYTF. CDR3 coding DNA: TGTGCCAGCAGCCAAGATAGTAAAGGAGACTATGGCTACACCTTC. The V and J genes are TRBV3-1 and TRBJ1-2; D is unclear. The length of the CDR3 is 15 residues. The V gene lost 0 bases and the J gene lost 3 bases, with 11 bases spanning the gap. In germline, CDR1 is LGHDT, CDR2 YNNKEL (reference sequence).

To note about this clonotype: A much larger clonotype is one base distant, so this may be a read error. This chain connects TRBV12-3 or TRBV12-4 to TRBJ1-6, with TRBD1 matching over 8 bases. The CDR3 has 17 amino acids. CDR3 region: CASSRDRLSSSNSPLHF. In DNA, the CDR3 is TGTGCCAGCAGTCGGGACAGGTTGAGCTCCTCTAATTCACCCCTCCACTTT.

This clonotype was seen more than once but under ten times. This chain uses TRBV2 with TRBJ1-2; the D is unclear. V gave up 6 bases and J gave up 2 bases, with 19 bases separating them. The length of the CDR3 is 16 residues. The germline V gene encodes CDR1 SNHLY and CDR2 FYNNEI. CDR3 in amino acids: CASSVQRVQTNYGYTF. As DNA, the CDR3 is TGTGCCAGCAGCGTTCAGAGAGTCCAAACCAACTATGGCTACACCTTC.

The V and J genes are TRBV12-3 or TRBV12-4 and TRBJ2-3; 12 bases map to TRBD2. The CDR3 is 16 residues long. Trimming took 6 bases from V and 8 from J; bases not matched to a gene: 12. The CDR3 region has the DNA TGTGCCAGCAGCCCGACGACTAGCGGGGGAGTCGGTACGCAGTATTTT. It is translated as CASSPTTSGGVGTQYF.

CDR3 loop: CSAKRASGGNTGELFF. CDR3 DNA sequence: TGCAGTGCAAAGAGGGCTAGCGGGGGAAACACCGGGGAGCTGTTTTTT. This sequence joins TRBV20-1 and TRBJ2-2; 10 positions agree with TRBD2. The germline CDR1 and CDR2 sequences are DFQATT and SNEGSKA (reference sequence). The CDR3 sequence is 16 residues long. V was clipped by 6 bases and J by 2 bases; unmatched bases: 9.

CDR3 DNA sequence: TGCAGTGCTAGAGACCCCCGGGGCTCCGTTGATGGGTTCTTC. The encoded protein is CSARDPRGSVDGFF. V gene TRBV20-1 combines with J gene TRBJ2-1, with D perhaps given as TRBD1 or TRBD2 (5 bases each). Germline V CDR1 and CDR2: DFQATT, SNEGSKA (reference sequence). CDR3 size: 14 residues. V was clipped by 0 bases and J by 15 bases, with 21 bases between them.

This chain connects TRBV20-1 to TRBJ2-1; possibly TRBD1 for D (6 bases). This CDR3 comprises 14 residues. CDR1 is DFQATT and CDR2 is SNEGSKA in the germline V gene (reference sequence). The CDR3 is CRALAGTFSNEQFF. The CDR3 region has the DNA TGCAGGGCCCTAGCCGGGACATTCAGTAATGAGCAGTTCTTC.

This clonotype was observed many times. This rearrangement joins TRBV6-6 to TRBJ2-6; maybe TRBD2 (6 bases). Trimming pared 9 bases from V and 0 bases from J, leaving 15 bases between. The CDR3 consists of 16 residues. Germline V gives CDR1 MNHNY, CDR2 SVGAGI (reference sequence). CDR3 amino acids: CASLRGGDSGANVLTF. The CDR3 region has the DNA TGTGCCAGTTTACGGGGAGGAGACTCTGGGGCCAACGTCCTGACTTTC.

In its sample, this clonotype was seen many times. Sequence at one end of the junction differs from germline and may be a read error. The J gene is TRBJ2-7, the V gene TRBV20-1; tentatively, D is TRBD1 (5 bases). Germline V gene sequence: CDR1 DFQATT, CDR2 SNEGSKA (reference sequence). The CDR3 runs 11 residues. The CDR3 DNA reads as TGTAGTGCTTTCTGGGGCAACGAGCAGTACTTC. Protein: CSAFWGNEQYF.